These 19 T cell receptor beta chains originate from one sample sequenced in a study of blood T cell repertoires in COVID-19. Profiling relied on immunoSEQ multiplex PCR, and the TCRdb table lists in-frame clones only, not all of them. The sample lists a few hundred thousand clones; around 87% were seen once. Material: peripheral blood. The receptor set was obtained from a human donor in a cohort sampled during active COVID-19.

This chain links TRBV6-5 with TRBJ2-7; D is perhaps TRBD1 (7 bases). Trimming pared 5 bases from V and 3 bases from J, leaving 14 bases between. Per germline, CDR1 MNHEY and CDR2 SVGAGI. This CDR3 spans 14 amino acids. Written as DNA, the CDR3 is TGTGCCAGCAGTCGGGGGACAGTAAACTACGAGCAGTACTTC. Translated: CASSRGTVNYEQYF.

This clone appeared a single time. The rearrangement joins TRBV18 to TRBJ1-3; no firm D call. With 0 bases removed from V and 7 bases from J, the gap between germline ends came to 7 bases. The CDR3 extends over 13 amino acids. Germline CDR1 is KGHSH and CDR2 is LQKENI. CDR3 sequence reads: CASSPPSGNTIYF. The CDR3 DNA reads TGTGCCAGCTCACCACCTTCGGGGAACACCATATATTTT.

As DNA, the CDR3 is TGTGCCAGCAGTGGGAACAGGGGAAGAAACGCTTTCTTT. It yields the protein CASSGNRGRNAFF. The rearrangement links TRBV25-1 to TRBJ1-1, with 7 bases lining up with TRBD1. This CDR3 contains 13 residues. V lost 4 bases, J lost 11 bases, and 10 bases stayed unmatched. The germline CDR1 and CDR2 sequences are MGHDK and SYGVNS.

The CDR3 reads CASSPSNLAGANTGELFF. The CDR3 DNA is TGTGCCAGCTCACCCTCGAATTTAGCGGGAGCTAACACCGGGGAGCTGTTTTTT. This chain joins TRBV18 and TRBJ2-2; 9 bases map to TRBD2. There are 18 residues in the CDR3. Germline values: CDR1 KGHSH, CDR2 LQKENI. Trimming removed 3 bases from V and 2 bases from J; junction bases left unmatched: 10.

The gene calls are TRBV6-5 and TRBJ2-5; 11 bases align to TRBD2. Germline V CDR1 and CDR2: MNHEY, SVGAGI. The CDR3 spans 14 residues. With 9 bases clipped from V and 5 bases from J, the junction kept 8 bases outside the gene matches. This CDR3 is CASSFSGRGETQYF. The CDR3 DNA sequence: TGTGCCAGTTCTTTTAGCGGGAGGGGTGAGACCCAGTACTTC.

V gene TRBV4-1 combines with J gene TRBJ2-1; 8 positions match TRBD2. Per germline, CDR1 MGHRA and CDR2 YSYEKL. CDR3 length: 17 residues. J lost 3 bases, V lost 0 bases, and 7 bases had no gene match. This CDR3 reads CASSQEGLAGFYNEQFF. The CDR3 region has the DNA TGCGCCAGCAGCCAAGAAGGGTTAGCGGGATTCTACAATGAGCAGTTCTTC.

This chain connects TRBV4-1 to TRBJ2-1; 8 nucleotides align to TRBD2. V lost 2 bases to trimming and J lost 7 bases; unmatched junction nucleotides: 10. Germline CDR1 is MGHRA and CDR2 is YSYEKL. The CDR3 runs to 16 residues. The CDR3 bases are TGCGCCAGCAGCCAACCATCGGGGGGGGCCATTAATGAGCAGTTCTTC. It translates to CASSQPSGGAINEQFF.

The chain couples TRBV28 to TRBJ2-5, with 12 bases matching TRBD2. This CDR3 comprises 17 residues. After removal of 4 bases from V and 3 bases from J, the junction contained 9 bases not matched to a gene. CDR1 and CDR2 from the germline V gene are MDHEN and SYDVKM. Here the CDR3 reads CASSSYRLAGDEETQYF. Written as DNA, the CDR3 is TGTGCCAGCAGTTCGTATCGACTAGCGGGAGACGAAGAGACCCAGTACTTC.

V gene TRBV7-2 combines with J gene TRBJ2-3; 7 bases are a match to TRBD2. The V gene's germline CDR1 is SGHTA and CDR2 FQGNSA. This CDR3 region has 16 residues. With V trimmed by 1 base and J by 4 bases, 8 bases remained unmatched. CDR3 nucleotide sequence: TGTGCCAGCAGCTTAGGAGCGGGAAAACTACCAGATACGCAGTATTTT. Its translation: CASSLGAGKLPDTQYF.

The gene calls are TRBV25-1 and TRBJ2-7, with D possibly being TRBD1 (6 bases). Trimming removed 5 bases at V and 1 base at J, with 18 bases between. Germline CDR1 MGHDK, CDR2 SYGVNS. This CDR3 is built from 16 residues. The CDR3 DNA sequence: TGTGCCAGCAGTCCCCGGGGACAAAAGGGATCCTACGAGCAGTACTTC. The encoded protein is CASSPRGQKGSYEQYF.

This clone was observed a handful of times. This chain links TRBV12-3 or TRBV12-4 with TRBJ2-1; tentatively, D is TRBD2 (6 bases). The ends were cut back, 3 bases at V and 7 bases at J, with 10 bases in the middle. This CDR3 comprises 13 residues. This CDR3 reads CASSFPRGNEQFF. CDR3 bases: TGTGCCAGCAGTTTCCCCCGGGGGAATGAGCAGTTCTTC.

The genes are TRBV7-9 and TRBJ2-1, with TRBD1 identical over 12 bases. The CDR3 has 15 amino acids. Germline V gene sequence: CDR1 SEHNR, CDR2 FQNEAQ (reference sequence). Unmatched junction bases numbered 5, after V lost 5 bases and J lost 6 bases. The CDR3 region is CASSPGQGAFNEQFF. For the CDR3, the DNA is TGTGCCAGCAGCCCGGGACAGGGGGCGTTCAATGAGCAGTTCTTC.

This clone was counted only a few times. The V gene is TRBV4-1, the J gene TRBJ2-5, with a possible D match to TRBD2 (6 bases). This CDR3 has 14 amino acids. The V gene lost 4 bases and the J gene lost 5 bases, with 14 bases spanning the gap. Germline-derived CDR1 and CDR2 are MGHRA and YSYEKL. DNA for the CDR3: TGCGCCAGCAGCCCGAAATTGGACTATGAGACCCAGTACTTC. It yields the protein CASSPKLDYETQYF.

The CDR3 reads CASSPGPDRASYEQYF. As DNA, the CDR3 is TGCGCCAGCAGCCCAGGCCCGGACAGGGCTTCCTACGAGCAGTACTTC. This chain links TRBV5-1 with TRBJ2-7; 8 bases are a match to TRBD1. After removal of 4 bases from V and 1 base from J, the junction contained 10 bases not matched to a gene. Germline CDR1 is SGHRS and CDR2 is YFSETQ. The CDR3 is 16 residues long. Filled out from reference TRBV5-1 and TRBJ2-7, the complete variable domain reads KAGVTQTPRYLIKTRGQQVTLSCSPISGHRSVSWYQQTPGQGLQFLFEYFSETQRNKGNFPGRFSGRQFSNSRSEMNVSTLELGDSALYLCASSPGPDRASYEQYFGPGTRLTVT.

This chain connects TRBV3-1 (or the pseudogene TRBV3-2) to TRBJ2-7, with 8 bases identical to TRBD2. This CDR3 is built from 16 residues. Trimming cost V 1 base and J 3 bases; bases outside gene matches: 8. Germline V gene data show CDR1 as LGHDT and CDR2 as YNNKEL (reference sequence). This chain's CDR3 is CASSQGISGALYEQYF. CDR3 DNA: TGTGCCAGCAGCCAAGGGATTAGCGGGGCCCTCTACGAGCAGTACTTC.

This chain connects TRBV6-5 to TRBJ2-5; 7 bases map to TRBD2. Per the germline V gene, CDR1 is MNHEY and CDR2 is SVGAGI. This CDR3 contains 13 residues. The trim removed 7 bases at V and 7 bases at J, leaving 9 bases unmatched. The CDR3 sequence: CASTLGGFGTQYF. CDR3 coding DNA: TGTGCCAGCACCCTGGGGGGGTTCGGGACCCAGTACTTC.

This chain links TRBV4-2 with TRBJ2-5, with D possibly matching TRBD1 (5 bases). Trimming shortened V by 5 bases and J by 1 base, and 14 bases separated the two germline ends. This CDR3 spans 15 amino acids. Germline V lookup: CDR1 LGHNA, CDR2 YNFKEQ. The CDR3 bases are TGTGCCAGCAGCGGAAAAGGGGCTCCCCAAGAGACCCAGTACTTC. Encoded protein: CASSGKGAPQETQYF.

The gene calls are TRBV21-1 and TRBJ1-2; the table calls TRBD1, which could not be checked here. TRBV21-1 is tagged as a pseudogene. This CDR3 region has 16 residues. The CDR3 sequence: CASSKVLFGQNYGYTF. The CDR3 DNA reads TGTGCCAGCAGCAAAGTCTTGTTTGGACAGAACTATGGCTACACCTTC.

V is TRBV2 and J is TRBJ2-5; tentatively, D is TRBD2 (5 bases). This CDR3 is 15 amino acids long. Trimming removed 0 bases from V and 5 bases from J, with 13 bases in between. From germline, CDR1 is SNHLY and CDR2 FYNNEI. CDR3 protein: CASSEAEDGWETQYF. DNA of the CDR3: TGTGCCAGCAGTGAAGCGGAGGACGGATGGGAGACCCAGTACTTC.